One sample yielded the 18 T cell receptor beta chains listed below, sequenced in a study of blood T cell repertoires in COVID-19. Data came from immunoSEQ multiplex PCR; TCRdb stores just in-frame clones and leaves some out. Among 350,000 or so clones listed, approximately 89% were seen once. Sequenced sample: peripheral blood. Source of these receptors: a woman aged 60-70 years with COVID-19, enrolled during active disease.

The chain couples TRBV5-4 to TRBJ2-3; 10 bases match TRBD2. Germline CDR1 reads SGHNT; CDR2 reads YYREEE (reference sequence). The CDR3 sequence is 16 residues long. J gave up 4 bases and V 7 bases, and 12 bases lay outside the gene matches. The CDR3 spells CASRIRSGGVADTQYF. DNA of the CDR3: TGTGCCAGCCGAATTCGAAGCGGGGGGGTAGCAGATACGCAGTATTTT.

This clone was seen a handful of times. The V and J genes are TRBV2 and TRBJ1-2, with 11 bases lining up with TRBD1. The CDR3 length is 14 residues. Germline CDR1 reads SNHLY; CDR2 reads FYNNEI. J gave up 4 bases and V 10 bases, and 8 bases lay outside the gene matches. The CDR3 sequence is CATTPGQGVYGYTF. The CDR3 region has the DNA TGTGCCACGACTCCGGGACAGGGGGTCTATGGCTACACCTTC. The whole variable domain, filled in from reference TRBV2 and TRBJ1-2, reads EPEVTQTPSHQVTQMGQEVILRCVPISNHLYFYWYRQILGQKVEFLVSFYNNEISEKSEIFDDQFSVERPDGSNFTLKIRSTKLEDSAMYFCATTPGQGVYGYTFGSGTRLTVV.

The J gene is TRBJ2-2, the V gene TRBV18; 8 bases agree with TRBD1. The ends lost 3 bases at V and 4 bases at J; junction bases unmatched: 4. Germline loops: CDR1 KGHSH, CDR2 LQKENI. The CDR3 runs to 15 residues. The CDR3 sequence is CASSPDRGGTGELFF. As DNA, the CDR3 is TGTGCCAGCTCACCCGACAGGGGTGGCACCGGGGAGCTGTTTTTT.

The rearrangement uses TRBV27 and TRBJ2-7; 12 nucleotides line up with TRBD1. Germline V CDR1 and CDR2: MNHEY, SMNVEV (reference sequence). V dropped 3 bases and J dropped 7; count of bases not matched to a gene: 4. There are 14 residues in the CDR3. The CDR3: CASSLGQGAWEQYF. CDR3 nucleotides: TGTGCCAGCAGTTTGGGACAGGGGGCTTGGGAGCAGTACTTC.

This clone has a handful of counts. The chain joins TRBV11-2 to TRBJ1-2; tentatively, D is TRBD1 (5 bases). Trimming took off 0 bases at V and 5 bases at J, with 13 bases between the two ends. Germline V gives CDR1 SGHAT, CDR2 FQNNGV. The CDR3 sequence is 15 residues long. DNA of the CDR3: TGTGCCAGCAGCTTAGAGCGCGGGGACGGATATGGCTACACCTTC. It encodes CASSLERGDGYGYTF.

With regard to this clone: Other DNA sequences in the same sample also yield this CDR3. This rearrangement joins TRBV6-1 to TRBJ1-5; possible D gene TRBD1, 5 bases. CDR1 and CDR2 (germline): MNHNS, SASEGT. Trimming stripped 2 bases from V and 4 bases from J, with 6 bases between. The CDR3 totals 13 residues. This CDR3 is CASSESGNQPQHF. The CDR3, as DNA: TGTGCCAGCAGTGAATCAGGGAATCAGCCCCAGCATTTT.

This chain connects TRBV24-1 to TRBJ2-1, with D tentatively TRBD1 (6 bases). The CDR3 is 13 amino acids. The ends were cut back, 2 bases at V and 10 bases at J, with 11 bases in the middle. Germline values: CDR1 KGHDR, CDR2 SFDVKD. CDR3 sequence (DNA): TGTGCCACCAGTGATTCCGGACAGAGGGAGCAGTTCTTC. It translates to CATSDSGQREQFF.

The chain combines TRBV6-5 with TRBJ1-6, with 9 positions matching TRBD1. This CDR3 comprises 15 residues. V shed 7 bases and J 10 bases; nucleotides not matched to a gene: 11. Germline CDR1 reads MNHEY; CDR2 reads SVGAGI. The CDR3 loop reads CASNVQGALGSPLHF. As DNA, the CDR3 is TGTGCCAGCAACGTACAGGGGGCCCTCGGGTCACCCCTCCACTTT.

The V and J genes are TRBV21-1 and TRBJ1-2; the table's D call, TRBD1, was not checked against the DNA. TRBV21-1 is marked as a pseudogene. The CDR3 runs 17 residues. Written as DNA, the CDR3 is TGTGCCAGCAGCGATGGGGACAGGGGGACGCTGAACTATGGCTACACCTTC. Translated, it gives CASSDGDRGTLNYGYTF.

V usage is TRBV3-1 (or the pseudogene TRBV3-2) and J usage is TRBJ2-1, with D unclear. Germline CDR1 and CDR2: LGHDT and YNNKEL (reference sequence). V was clipped by 3 bases and J by 4 bases, with 16 bases between them. CDR3 length: 16 residues. The CDR3, as DNA: TGTGCCAGCAGCCATGAACCCGGAGTAGGATACAATGAGCAGTTCTTC. This sequence encodes CASSHEPGVGYNEQFF.

The chain combines TRBV18 with TRBJ2-3; the D is unclear. CDR1 and CDR2 from the germline V gene are KGHSH and LQKENI. Trimming removed 4 bases from V and 4 bases from J, with 6 bases in between. The CDR3 totals 12 residues. The DNA for the CDR3 is TGTGCCAGCTCACGTGAGGCAGATACGCAGTATTTT. Amino acid sequence: CASSREADTQYF. Supplemented by reference TRBV18 and TRBJ2-3, the full variable domain reads NAGVMQNPRHLVRRRGQEARLRCSPMKGHSHVYWYRQLPEEGLKFMVYLQKENIIDESGMPKERFSAEFPKEGPSILRIQQVVRGDSAAYFCASSREADTQYFGPGTRLTVL.

The V and J genes are TRBV5-1 and TRBJ1-1; D is possibly TRBD1 (5 bases). Germline CDR1 reads SGHRS; CDR2 reads YFSETQ. The germline V and J ends were trimmed by 0 bases and 4 bases, with 16 bases remaining between them. The CDR3 contains 16 residues. CDR3 sequence: CASSLAGDLSSTEAFF. CDR3 DNA: TGCGCCAGCAGCTTGGCTGGGGACTTAAGCAGCACTGAAGCTTTCTTT.

The chain uses TRBV7-3 and TRBJ1-2; 10 bases line up with TRBD1. This CDR3 is built from 17 residues. The V gene's germline CDR1 is SGHTA and CDR2 FQGTGA. The V and J ends lost 7 bases and 7 bases, in that order; junction bases with no gene match: 18. The CDR3 loop reads CASITPPRDRGTGGYTF. The DNA for the CDR3 is TGTGCCAGCATCACGCCCCCCCGGGACAGGGGTACGGGTGGCTACACCTTC.

V and J are TRBV6-5 and TRBJ1-2, with 11 bases fitting TRBD1. This CDR3 spans 12 amino acids. The germline V gene encodes CDR1 MNHEY and CDR2 SVGAGI. V lost 10 bases to trimming and J lost 6 bases; unmatched junction nucleotides: 4. The CDR3 region has the DNA TGTGCCATCAAGGGACAGGGGGATGGCTACACCTTC. Protein sequence: CAIKGQGDGYTF.

The V and J genes are TRBV6-5 and TRBJ1-1, with 7 positions matching TRBD1. CDR3 length: 13 residues. Germline values: CDR1 MNHEY, CDR2 SVGAGI. J lost 9 bases, V lost 5 bases, and 9 bases had no gene match. CDR3 sequence: CASSRQGWEKAFF. The CDR3 coding sequence is TGTGCCAGCAGTCGACAGGGCTGGGAGAAAGCTTTCTTT.

This chain joins TRBV14 and TRBJ1-2; D gene uncertain. V lost 1 base to trimming and J lost 3 bases, with 9 bases between them. The CDR3 covers 14 residues. CDR1 SGHDN and CDR2 FVKESK come from the germline V gene. The CDR3 bases are TGTGCCAGCAGCCAAGTAACAGACCACTATGGCTACACCTTC. This encodes CASSQVTDHYGYTF.

For this clone: Distinct nucleotide sequences in the sample also encode this CDR3. This chain uses TRBV11-2 with TRBJ1-2; D unclear. With 1 base removed from V and 3 bases from J, the gap between germline ends came to 6 bases. Germline V gene sequence: CDR1 SGHAT, CDR2 FQNNGV. This CDR3 is built from 13 residues. CDR3 coding DNA: TGTGCCAGCAGCTTAGCCCGGGACTATGGCTACACCTTC. Translated: CASSLARDYGYTF.

This chain connects TRBV2 to TRBJ1-5; D possibly corresponds to TRBD1 (6 bases). The V gene's germline CDR1 is SNHLY and CDR2 FYNNEI. Trimming took off 3 bases at V and 5 bases at J, with 11 bases between the two ends. The CDR3 runs 14 residues. The CDR3 DNA sequence: TGTGCCAGCAGTGAGGAAAGGGGGTATCAGCCCCAGCATTTT. The encoded protein is CASSEERGYQPQHF.